The 20 T cell receptor beta chains given below trace back to one sample, sequenced in a study of cytomegalovirus exposure and HLA in healthy donors. Here immunoSEQ multiplex PCR was the method, and the copy in TCRdb shows in-frame clones only, minus some. The table lists about 170,000 clones, 87% of them singletons, with 1.4% in the top ten. What was sequenced was PBMCs. Source of these receptors: a woman aged 25 to 39 in good health and CMV-seronegative.

The V and J genes are TRBV9 and TRBJ1-4; D not resolved. With 3 bases removed from V and 8 bases from J, the gap between germline ends came to 8 bases. Germline lookup yields CDR1 SGDLS and CDR2 YYNGEE. This CDR3 region has 12 residues. The CDR3 bases are TGTGCCAGCAGCGGGGGAGGCGAAAAACTGTTTTTT. Translation gives CASSGGGEKLFF.

This rearrangement joins TRBV9 to TRBJ2-1; D is perhaps TRBD2 (5 bases). V dropped 5 bases and J dropped 2 bases, with 14 bases sitting between them. The CDR3 runs to 15 residues. In germline, CDR1 is SGDLS, CDR2 YYNGEE. The CDR3: CASSIRDHPYNEQFF. For the CDR3, the DNA is TGTGCCAGCAGTATACGGGATCATCCCTACAATGAGCAGTTCTTC.

The CDR3 sequence is CASSTLDRALGGYTF. CDR3 DNA: TGTGCCAGCAGTACGCTGGACAGGGCTTTGGGTGGCTACACCTTC. The chain employs TRBV6-5 and TRBJ1-2; 8 bases align to TRBD1. After removal of 5 bases from V and 7 bases from J, the junction contained 12 bases not matched to a gene. The germline CDR1 and CDR2 sequences are MNHEY and SVGAGI. The CDR3 runs 15 residues.

This clone was picked up one time. This chain joins TRBV4-1 and TRBJ1-5, with TRBD1 as a possible D gene (5 bases). Trimming took 0 bases from V and 3 from J, leaving 12 bases between them. Germline V gives CDR1 MGHRA, CDR2 YSYEKL. The CDR3 consists of 16 residues. CDR3 in DNA: TGCGCCAGCAGCCAAGAGAGCAGGGTCATCAATCAGCCCCAGCATTTT. Its protein product is CASSQESRVINQPQHF.

In this sample, this clone turned up once. The chain recombines TRBV5-6 with TRBJ2-5; possible D gene TRBD2, 5 bases. This CDR3 spans 15 amino acids. Between the trimmed V and J ends, which lost 3 bases and 1 base, there was a span of 13 bases. Germline V gives CDR1 SGHDT, CDR2 YYEEEE. CDR3 DNA sequence: TGTGCCAGCAGCTCGGTCTTCGGGGTCCAAGAGACCCAGTACTTC. It translates to CASSSVFGVQETQYF.

The gene calls are TRBV19 and TRBJ1-4; D is ambiguous. V was cut by 3 bases and J by 4 bases, with 9 bases left in between. This CDR3 region has 14 residues. Per the germline V gene, CDR1 is LNHDA and CDR2 is SQIVND (reference sequence). CDR3 amino acids: CASSIATSNEKLFF. As DNA, the CDR3 is TGTGCCAGTAGTATTGCGACAAGTAATGAAAAACTGTTTTTT.

The genes are TRBV5-6 and TRBJ2-4; 8 bases fit TRBD2. CDR3 length: 17 amino acids. The germline CDR1 and CDR2 sequences are SGHDT and YYEEEE. With 0 bases clipped from V and 2 bases from J, the junction kept 7 bases outside the gene matches. The CDR3 loop is CASSLVREGYPKNIQYF. CDR3 coding DNA: TGTGCCAGCAGCTTGGTCCGGGAGGGTTACCCCAAAAACATTCAGTACTTC.

This rearrangement joins TRBV9 to TRBJ1-2; TRBD1 aligns across 7 bases. Germline V gene sequence: CDR1 SGDLS, CDR2 YYNGEE. This CDR3 spans 15 amino acids. Germline trimming cut 3 bases from V and 7 bases from J; bases unmatched to any gene: 12. The CDR3 region has the DNA TGTGCCAGCAGCGACTCCCAAGGACAGGTCCGTGGCTACACCTTC. Amino acid sequence: CASSDSQGQVRGYTF.

The chain is built from TRBV6-1 and TRBJ2-7; 7 bases match TRBD2. The V and J ends lost 0 bases and 2 bases, in that order; junction bases with no gene match: 4. Germline CDR1 and CDR2: MNHNS and SASEGT. This CDR3 has 15 residues. The CDR3 nucleotides are TGTGCCAGCAGTGAAGCGCATGGGGGGGCCTACGAGCAGTACTTC. Its protein product is CASSEAHGGAYEQYF.

This clone was found a few times. The rearrangement joins TRBV27 to TRBJ2-6; D may be TRBD1 (5 bases). Germline V CDR1 and CDR2: MNHEY, SMNVEV (reference sequence). The germline V and J ends were trimmed by 6 bases and 1 base, with 13 bases remaining between them. The CDR3 length is 16 residues. The CDR3 DNA reads TGTGCCAGCAGCTCTTTACAGGCTTCTGGGGCCAACGTCCTGACTTTC. Protein: CASSSLQASGANVLTF.

The chain has TRBV6-1 and TRBJ2-2; 9 bases line up with TRBD1. Germline V gives CDR1 MNHNS, CDR2 SASEGT. J gave up 3 bases and V 4 bases, and 6 bases lay outside the gene matches. CDR3 length: 16 residues. The CDR3 is CASSVGTGLDTGELFF. The DNA for the CDR3 is TGTGCCAGCAGTGTTGGGACAGGGTTAGACACCGGGGAGCTGTTTTTT.

The rearrangement joins TRBV5-1 to TRBJ2-7; 13 bases line up with TRBD2. The CDR3 covers 15 residues. The germline gives CDR1 SGHRS, CDR2 YFSETQ. J gave up 4 bases and V 5 bases, and 6 bases lay outside the gene matches. This chain's CDR3 is CASRGGTSGVYEQYF. CDR3 in DNA: TGCGCCAGCAGAGGTGGGACTAGCGGGGTTTACGAGCAGTACTTC.

The chain links TRBV5-1 to TRBJ2-1, with no clear D. The V end was cut by 0 bases, the J end by 6 bases, with 10 bases between. The CDR3 covers 14 residues. Germline V gene data show CDR1 as SGHRS and CDR2 as YFSETQ. The CDR3 loop reads CASSLGIMSNEQFF. Written as DNA, the CDR3 is TGCGCCAGCAGCTTGGGCATAATGAGCAATGAGCAGTTCTTC.

J is TRBJ2-7 and V is TRBV4-1; 10 nucleotides line up with TRBD1. CDR3 length equals 16 residues. Germline V CDR1 and CDR2: MGHRA, YSYEKL. After removal of 3 bases from V and 4 bases from J, the junction contained 9 bases not matched to a gene. CDR3 nucleotide sequence: TGCGCCAGCAGCCAGGTGGACAGGGGGTATCTGTACGAGCAGTACTTC. Protein product: CASSQVDRGYLYEQYF.

This clone was counted a few times. The gene calls are TRBV30 and TRBJ1-2, with D perhaps matching TRBD1 (5 bases). Between the trimmed V and J ends, which lost 3 bases and 4 bases, there was a span of 12 bases. Germline V gene lookup returns CDR1 GTSNPN and CDR2 SVGIG (reference sequence). The CDR3 contains 13 residues. CDR3 residues: CAWSDGTTYGYTF. The CDR3 DNA reads TGTGCCTGGAGCGACGGGACTACCTATGGCTACACCTTC.

The chain combines TRBV4-1 with TRBJ1-5, with D hard to call. Deletions cut 4 bases from V and 4 bases from J, with 14 bases between. The CDR3 sequence is 15 residues long. Germline CDR1 reads MGHRA; CDR2 reads YSYEKL. As DNA, the CDR3 is TGCGCCAGCAGCCCCCGAGCAGGCGTTAATCAGCCCCAGCATTTT. It yields the protein CASSPRAGVNQPQHF.

This clone was recorded only once. This rearrangement joins TRBV9 to TRBJ1-6; possibly TRBD1 for D (5 bases). The CDR3 has 15 amino acids. In germline, CDR1 is SGDLS, CDR2 YYNGEE. Deletions cut 4 bases from V and 7 bases from J, with 15 bases between. The CDR3 DNA reads TGTGCCAGCAGCTCGAGGGGAGGGGTGAATTCACCCCTCCACTTT. Protein: CASSSRGGVNSPLHF.

The CDR3 DNA is TGTGCCAGCAGCAGATTACCGGGACTAGGGAGGAGCTCCTACAATGAGCAGTTCTTC. Translating gives CASSRLPGLGRSSYNEQFF. The genes are TRBV5-6 and TRBJ2-1, with 8 nucleotides matching TRBD2. This CDR3 has 19 amino acids. V gave up 4 bases and J gave up 0 bases; unmatched junction bases: 15. Germline CDR1 reads SGHDT; CDR2 reads YYEEEE.

CDR3 protein: CASIGTNAGELFF. DNA of the CDR3: TGTGCCAGCATCGGTACTAACGCCGGGGAGCTGTTTTTT. The chain has TRBV6-6 and TRBJ2-2; unclear D gene. Germline V gene sequence: CDR1 MNHNY, CDR2 SVGAGI (reference sequence). Trimming took 7 bases from V and 6 from J, leaving 12 bases between them. The CDR3 runs 13 residues.

The chain uses TRBV5-4 and TRBJ1-2; 8 positions match TRBD1. Germline values: CDR1 SGHNT, CDR2 YYREEE (reference sequence). This CDR3 is 14 amino acids long. V trimming: 2 bases; J trimming: 2 bases; junction bases outside the gene matches: 2. The CDR3 loop is CASSFQGANYGYTF. As DNA, the CDR3 is TGTGCCAGCAGCTTTCAGGGGGCAAACTATGGCTACACCTTC.